These 22 T cell receptor beta chains were all obtained from the same sample, sequenced in a study of shared clonotypes between healthy human individuals. Repertoires were generated with immunoSEQ multiplex PCR, while TCRdb's copy carries only in-frame clones and drops some. The sample has 950,000 to 1,100,000 clones; approximately 68% are singletons. Source material: memory CD4+ T cells sorted from blood. Subset: CD45RA-negative fraction. All receptors come from a man younger than 35 in good health.

V and J are TRBV10-3 and TRBJ2-2; perhaps TRBD2 as D (5 bases). V shed 0 bases and J shed 6 bases, with 14 bases lying between them. Germline V gene sequence: CDR1 ENHRY, CDR2 SYGVKD. The CDR3 runs to 16 residues. The CDR3 sequence is CAISESRVRAPGELFF. The CDR3 region has the DNA TGTGCCATCAGTGAGTCGAGGGTACGGGCCCCCGGGGAGCTGTTTTTT.

This clone was detected only a few times. The rearrangement joins TRBV18 to TRBJ2-7, with TRBD1 matching 7 bases. V shed 6 bases and J 3 bases; nucleotides not matched to a gene: 11. Germline assignment: CDR1 KGHSH and CDR2 LQKENI. This CDR3 is built from 15 residues. CDR3 in amino acids: CASSQAGTVIYEQYF. As DNA, the CDR3 is TGTGCCAGCTCTCAAGCCGGGACAGTTATCTACGAGCAGTACTTC.

The genes are TRBV5-6 and TRBJ2-1; the match to TRBD2 covers 8 bases. The CDR3 consists of 15 residues. Germline V gene data show CDR1 as SGHDT and CDR2 as YYEEEE. V was pared by 2 bases and J by 4 bases, with 5 bases of the junction left unmatched. The CDR3: CASSFPSGRYNEQFF. Here the CDR3 DNA reads TGTGCCAGCAGCTTCCCTAGCGGGCGTTACAATGAGCAGTTCTTC.

The rearrangement links TRBV6-1 to TRBJ2-7; D gene uncertain. The CDR3 is made up of 13 amino acids. V gave up 1 base and J gave up 0 bases, with 4 bases separating them. Germline V gives CDR1 MNHNS, CDR2 SASEGT. CDR3 amino acids: CASSEDRSYEQYF. CDR3 in DNA: TGTGCCAGCAGTGAAGACCGCTCCTACGAGCAGTACTTC.

The genes are TRBV5-6 and TRBJ2-5, with D uncertain. Trimming cost V 5 bases and J 3 bases, with 2 bases left between them. The CDR3 runs to 10 residues. CDR1 SGHDT and CDR2 YYEEEE come from the germline V gene. The CDR3 loop is CASREETQYF. The CDR3 nucleotides are TGTGCCAGCAGAGAAGAGACCCAGTACTTC. Full variable domain (missing parts from reference TRBV5-6 and TRBJ2-5): DAGVTQSPTHLIKTRGQQVTLRCSPKSGHDTVSWYQQALGQGPQFIFQYYEEEERQRGNFPDRFSGHQFPNYSSELNVNALLLGDSALYLCASREETQYFGPGTRLLVL.

J is TRBJ2-7 and V is TRBV19; 7 positions match TRBD1. CDR1 is LNHDA, CDR2 SQIVND, per germline (reference sequence). Trimming removed 10 bases from V and 1 base from J; junction bases left unmatched: 13. This CDR3 spans 15 amino acids. Written as DNA, the CDR3 is TGTGCCACCACAAACCGGGGACAGCTATCCTACGAGCAGTACTTC. It yields the protein CATTNRGQLSYEQYF.

This chain links TRBV5-4 with TRBJ2-6; weak D call: TRBD1 (6 bases). Germline CDR1 SGHNT, CDR2 YYREEE (reference sequence). The CDR3 totals 18 residues. Trimming cost V 3 bases and J 1 base, with 17 bases left between them. The CDR3 nucleotides are TGTGCCAGCAGCTCTGGACAGCCGAAACCATCTGGGGCCAACGTCCTGACTTTC. Amino acid sequence: CASSSGQPKPSGANVLTF.

The CDR3 sequence is CASSFVSGGSDEQFF. DNA for the CDR3: TGTGCCAGCAGCTTCGTAAGCGGGGGGTCAGATGAGCAGTTCTTC. The J gene is TRBJ2-1, the V gene TRBV7-9; 9 bases are a match to TRBD2. Germline loops: CDR1 SEHNR, CDR2 FQNEAQ (reference sequence). The V gene end was trimmed by 3 bases and the J gene end by 8 bases; junction bases not matched to a gene: 8. The CDR3 is 15 residues long.

This chain links TRBV13 with TRBJ2-2; D not certain. The CDR3 totals 16 residues. CDR1 and CDR2 (germline): PRHDT, FYEKMQ (reference sequence). Trimming took off 5 bases at V and 5 bases at J, with 18 bases between the two ends. CDR3: CASSQEVFSRTGELFF. In DNA, the CDR3 is TGTGCCAGCAGCCAGGAAGTTTTCTCCCGAACCGGGGAGCTGTTTTTT.

J is TRBJ1-2 and V is TRBV7-9; D unresolved. In germline, CDR1 is SEHNR, CDR2 FQNEAQ (reference sequence). The CDR3 has 13 residues. The V end lost 1 base, the J end lost 5 bases, and 8 bases lay between the germline ends. The DNA for the CDR3 is TGTGCCAGCAGCTTAGGGACCGGATATGGCTACACCTTC. This encodes CASSLGTGYGYTF.

The V and J genes are TRBV6-6 and TRBJ2-2; 7 bases are a match to TRBD2. The V gene's germline CDR1 is MNHNY and CDR2 SVGAGI (reference sequence). J gave up 4 bases and V 7 bases, and 9 bases lay outside the gene matches. The CDR3 has 15 amino acids. In DNA, the CDR3 is TGTGCCAGCATGACACGGGAGGCGGGCACCGGGGAGCTGTTTTTT. This encodes CASMTREAGTGELFF.

This sequence joins TRBV7-9 and TRBJ2-1; D is unresolved. Germline CDR1 SEHNR, CDR2 FQNEAQ (reference sequence). This CDR3 comprises 10 residues. V lost 10 bases to trimming and J lost 9 bases, with 10 bases between them. The CDR3 DNA sequence: TGTGCCATTGCGGACGGTGAGCAGTTCTTC. Protein product: CAIADGEQFF.

In its sample, this clone was seen a few times. The rearrangement links TRBV7-2 to TRBJ1-2; D may be TRBD1 (5 bases). CDR3 size: 15 residues. The V end lost 0 bases, the J end lost 1 base, and 9 bases lay between the germline ends. Germline V gene data show CDR1 as SGHTA and CDR2 as FQGNSA. This CDR3 is CASSLATDRNYGYTF. The CDR3 DNA reads TGTGCCAGCAGCTTAGCGACAGACCGTAACTATGGCTACACCTTC.

The chain links TRBV6-1 to TRBJ1-6, with a weak D call TRBD1 (6 bases). Germline CDR1 and CDR2: MNHNS and SASEGT. This CDR3 contains 13 residues. The V gene lost 6 bases and the J gene lost 9 bases, with 12 bases spanning the gap. CDR3 residues: CASRIHRASPLHF. CDR3 bases: TGTGCCAGCAGAATTCACAGGGCTTCACCCCTCCACTTT.

This clone was seen repeatedly, ten times or more. This chain links TRBV7-2 with TRBJ2-2, with D perhaps matching TRBD2 (5 bases). Germline assignment: CDR1 SGHTA and CDR2 FQGNSA. This CDR3 comprises 14 residues. V lost 4 bases and J lost 5, with 11 bases in between. DNA of the CDR3: TGTGCCAGCAGCTGGAGGCCGGGGACCGGGGAGCTGTTTTTT. This encodes CASSWRPGTGELFF.

Turning to this clone: This may be a read error, as it is one base from a much larger clone. Other DNA sequences in this sample translate to the same CDR3. This CDR3 reads CAWRSRQGNGAGELFF. CDR3 bases: TGTGCCTGGAGGTCGAGGCAGGGGAATGGAGCCGGGGAGCTGTTTTTT. The chain combines TRBV30 with TRBJ2-2; the D gene is possibly TRBD1 (6 bases). The germline gives CDR1 GTSNPN, CDR2 SVGIG (reference sequence). The V end lost 3 bases, the J end lost 6 bases, and 20 bases lay between the germline ends. The CDR3 has 16 amino acids.

The V and J genes are TRBV5-6 and TRBJ2-7; perhaps TRBD2 as D (6 bases). Trimming stripped 5 bases from V and 2 bases from J, with 20 bases between. The CDR3 runs to 16 residues. The germline V gene encodes CDR1 SGHDT and CDR2 YYEEEE. The CDR3 sequence: CASSMKVGGSTYEQYF. The CDR3 DNA reads as TGTGCCAGCAGTATGAAAGTGGGGGGATCGACCTACGAGCAGTACTTC.

This clone came up a few times. The chain combines TRBV25-1 with TRBJ2-3; 12 bases are shared with TRBD2. This CDR3 has 16 amino acids. The J segment lost 7 bases and the V segment lost 1 base, leaving 6 bases of the junction unmatched. Looked up from germline, CDR1 is MGHDK and CDR2 is SYGVNS. Written as DNA, the CDR3 is TGTGCCAGCAGTGAATCGACTAGCGGGAGAGTAAATACGCAGTATTTT. Amino acid sequence: CASSESTSGRVNTQYF.

The rearrangement joins TRBV30 to TRBJ1-2; 9 nucleotides align to TRBD1. J was trimmed by 4 bases and V by 1 base; bases with no gene match: 4. Germline values: CDR1 GTSNPN, CDR2 SVGIG (reference sequence). The CDR3 length is 14 residues. CDR3 in DNA: TGTGCCTGGAGTGAGGGACAGGGACCCTATGGCTACACCTTC. Its protein product is CAWSEGQGPYGYTF. Supplemented by reference TRBV30 and TRBJ1-2, the full variable domain reads SQTIHQWPATLVQPVGSPLSLECTVEGTSNPNLYWYRQAAGRGLQLLFYSVGIGQISSEVPQNLSASRPQDRQFILSSKKLLLSDSGFYLCAWSEGQGPYGYTFGSGTRLTVV.

The rearrangement links TRBV10-1 to TRBJ1-5; 8 bases fit TRBD1. Losses at the gene ends were 6 bases for V and 6 bases for J; bases not matched to a gene: 16. The germline V gene encodes CDR1 WNHNN and CDR2 SYGVQD (reference sequence). The CDR3 sequence is 17 residues long. The CDR3 DNA reads TGCGCCAGCAGCATTACTCACGGGACAGGAAAGGGTCAGCCCCAGCATTTT. Translating it yields CASSITHGTGKGQPQHF.

The rearrangement uses TRBV7-8 and TRBJ2-1; D possibly corresponds to TRBD1 (6 bases). This CDR3 is built from 14 residues. Trimming left V 3 bases short and J 3 bases short, with 9 bases between. Germline loops: CDR1 SGHVS, CDR2 FQNEAQ. DNA for the CDR3: TGTGCCAGCAGCTTCTCAGGGGACTACAATGAGCAGTTCTTC. Translating it yields CASSFSGDYNEQFF. Together with reference TRBV7-8 and TRBJ2-1, the CDR3 gives the full variable domain: GAGVSQSPRYKVAKRGQDVALRCDPISGHVSLFWYQQALGQGPEFLTYFQNEAQLDKSGLPSDRFFAERPEGSVSTLKIQRTQQEDSAVYLCASSFSGDYNEQFFGPGTRLTVL.

This clone has only one observation. The chain has TRBV6-5 and TRBJ1-2; maybe TRBD1 (5 bases). V lost 3 bases, J lost 6 bases, and 11 bases lay in between. Germline loops: CDR1 MNHEY, CDR2 SVGAGI. The CDR3 is 13 amino acids. The CDR3 nucleotides are TGTGCCAGCAGTTATCGACAGCGAGATGGCTACACCTTC. This encodes CASSYRQRDGYTF.